The source of this TCR beta chain is a study of cytomegalovirus exposure and HLA in healthy donors. Study observations and caveats: One later analysis reportedly identified an Asian-associated ancestry cluster that showed fewer N-insertions than the approximately 600-donor mean. The study put 150 to 200 TCR beta chains on its list as cytomegalovirus-associated.

The PCR had 60 Vbeta and 13 Jbeta primers. This table comes from immunoSEQ multiplex PCR, and its TCRdb copy is limited to in-frame clones, with some not included. The table records about 180,000 clones, more than 60% of them present only once. The germline CDR1 and CDR2 sequences are MGHRA and YSYEKL. This CDR3 is 18 amino acids long. The V gene lost 1 base and the J gene lost 1 base, with 19 bases spanning the gap. Notes on this clone: Its cognate antigen is unknown.

This clonotype was sampled from a woman aged 55-70 years in good health and CMV-seropositive. Sequencing was done on a sample of PBMCs. The chain is built from TRBV4-1 and TRBJ2-5, with D perhaps matching TRBD2 (5 bases). CDR3 nucleotide sequence: TGCGCCAGCAGCCAAGCCCTCGGGGTTGGCTCGGGCCAAGAGACCCAGTACTTC. Protein sequence: CASSQALGVGSGQETQYF.